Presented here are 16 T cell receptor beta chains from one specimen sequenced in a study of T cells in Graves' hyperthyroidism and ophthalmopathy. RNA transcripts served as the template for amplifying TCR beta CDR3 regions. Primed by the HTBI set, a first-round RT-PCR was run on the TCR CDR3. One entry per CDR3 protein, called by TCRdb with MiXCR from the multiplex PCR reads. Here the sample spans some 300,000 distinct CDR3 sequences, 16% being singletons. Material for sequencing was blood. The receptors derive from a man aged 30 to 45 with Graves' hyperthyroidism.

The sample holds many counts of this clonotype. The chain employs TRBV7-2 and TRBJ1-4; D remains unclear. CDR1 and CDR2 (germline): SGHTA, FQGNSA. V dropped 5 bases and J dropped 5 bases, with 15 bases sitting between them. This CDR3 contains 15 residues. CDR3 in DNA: TGTGCCAGCAGCCTGGGGATGATAATCAATGAAAAACTGTTTTTT. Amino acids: CASSLGMIINEKLFF.

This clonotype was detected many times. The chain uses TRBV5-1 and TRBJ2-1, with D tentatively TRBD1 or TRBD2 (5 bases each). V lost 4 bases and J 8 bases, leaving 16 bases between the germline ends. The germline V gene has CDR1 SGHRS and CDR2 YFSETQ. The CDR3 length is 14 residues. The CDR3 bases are TGCGCCAGCAGCCTCGGGGCCCGCGCCTATGAGCAGTTCTTC. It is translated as CASSLGARAYEQFF. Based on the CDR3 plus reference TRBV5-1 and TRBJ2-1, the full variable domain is KAGVTQTPRYLIKTRGQQVTLSCSPISGHRSVSWYQQTPGQGLQFLFEYFSETQRNKGNFPGRFSGRQFSNSRSEMNVSTLELGDSALYLCASSLGARAYEQFFGPGTRLTVL.

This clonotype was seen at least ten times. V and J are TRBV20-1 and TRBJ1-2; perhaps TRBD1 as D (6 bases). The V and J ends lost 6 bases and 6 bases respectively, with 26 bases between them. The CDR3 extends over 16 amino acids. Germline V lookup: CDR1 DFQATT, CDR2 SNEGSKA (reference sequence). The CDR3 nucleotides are TGCAGTGCCAGGACGCTTCTGAACAGGGAAGGGGATGGCTACACCTTC. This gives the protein CSARTLLNREGDGYTF.

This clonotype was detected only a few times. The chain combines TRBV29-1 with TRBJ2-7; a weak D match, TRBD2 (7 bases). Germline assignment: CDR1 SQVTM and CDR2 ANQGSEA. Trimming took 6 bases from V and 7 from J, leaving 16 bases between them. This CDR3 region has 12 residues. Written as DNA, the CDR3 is TGCAGCGTCCGCCGGGGGGCTCGGGAGCAGTACTTC. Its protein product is CSVRRGAREQYF.

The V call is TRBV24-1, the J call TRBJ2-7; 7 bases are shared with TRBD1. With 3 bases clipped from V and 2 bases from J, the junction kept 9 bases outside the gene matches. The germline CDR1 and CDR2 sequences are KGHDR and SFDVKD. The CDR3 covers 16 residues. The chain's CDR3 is CATSDPTGNNAYEQYF. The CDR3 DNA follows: TGTGCCACCAGTGATCCGACAGGGAATAACGCCTACGAGCAGTACTTC.

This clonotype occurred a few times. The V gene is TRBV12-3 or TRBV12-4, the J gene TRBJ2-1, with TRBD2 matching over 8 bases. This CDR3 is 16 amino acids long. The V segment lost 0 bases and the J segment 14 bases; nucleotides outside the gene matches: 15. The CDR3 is CASSLAAGRGVGFEFF. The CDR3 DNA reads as TGTGCCAGCAGTTTAGCGGCCGGGAGGGGAGTAGGGTTTGAGTTCTTC.

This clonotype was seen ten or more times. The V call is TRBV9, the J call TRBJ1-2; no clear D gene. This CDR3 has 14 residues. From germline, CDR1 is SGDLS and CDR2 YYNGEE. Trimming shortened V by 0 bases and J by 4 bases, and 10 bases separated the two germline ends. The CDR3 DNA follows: TGTGCCAGCAGCGTAGTGGGCAGCCCCTATGGCTACACCTTC. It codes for CASSVVGSPYGYTF.

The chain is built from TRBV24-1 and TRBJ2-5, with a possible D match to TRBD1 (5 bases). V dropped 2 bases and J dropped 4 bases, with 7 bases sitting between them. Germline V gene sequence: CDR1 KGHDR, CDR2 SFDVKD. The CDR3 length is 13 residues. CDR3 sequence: CATSDWGGETQYF. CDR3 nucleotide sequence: TGTGCCACCAGTGATTGGGGCGGAGAGACCCAGTACTTC.

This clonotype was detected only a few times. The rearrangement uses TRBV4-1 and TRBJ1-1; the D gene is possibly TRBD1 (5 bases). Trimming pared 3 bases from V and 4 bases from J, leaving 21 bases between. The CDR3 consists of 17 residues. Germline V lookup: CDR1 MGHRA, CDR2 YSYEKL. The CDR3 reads CASSQGTSATGVTEAFF. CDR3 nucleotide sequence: TGCGCCAGCAGCCAGGGGACGTCGGCTACGGGAGTCACTGAAGCTTTCTTT.

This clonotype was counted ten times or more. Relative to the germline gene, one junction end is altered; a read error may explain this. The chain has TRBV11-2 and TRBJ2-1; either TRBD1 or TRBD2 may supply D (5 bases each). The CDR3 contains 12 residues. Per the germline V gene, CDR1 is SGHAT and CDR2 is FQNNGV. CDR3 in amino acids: CASSVEGSRQFF. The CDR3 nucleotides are TGTGCCAGCAGCGTAGAGGGGTCTAGGCAGTTCTTC. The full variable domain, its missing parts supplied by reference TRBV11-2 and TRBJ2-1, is EAGVAQSPRYKIIEKRQSVAFWCNPISGHATLYWYQQILGQGPKLLIQFQNNGVVDDSQLPKDRFSAERLKGVDSTLKIQPAKLEDSAVYLCASSVEGSRQFFGPGTRLTVL.

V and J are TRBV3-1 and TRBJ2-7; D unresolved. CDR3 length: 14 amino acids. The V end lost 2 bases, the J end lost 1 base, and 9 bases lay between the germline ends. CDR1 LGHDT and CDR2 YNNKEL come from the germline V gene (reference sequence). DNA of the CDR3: TGTGCCAGCAGCCAACAGGCCTCTTCCTACGAGCAGTACTTC. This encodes CASSQQASSYEQYF.

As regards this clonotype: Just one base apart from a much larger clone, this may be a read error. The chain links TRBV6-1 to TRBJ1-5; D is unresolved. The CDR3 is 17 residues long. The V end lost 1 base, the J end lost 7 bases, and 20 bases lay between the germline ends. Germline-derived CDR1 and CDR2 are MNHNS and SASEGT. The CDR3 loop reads CASSEGTDARGGQPQHF. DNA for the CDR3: TGTGCCAGCAGTGAAGGAACAGACGCCCGGGGTGGACAGCCCCAGCATTTT.

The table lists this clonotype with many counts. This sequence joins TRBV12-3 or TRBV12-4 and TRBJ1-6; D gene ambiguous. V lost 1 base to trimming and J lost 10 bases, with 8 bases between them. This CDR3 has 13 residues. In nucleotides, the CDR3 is TGTGCCAGCAGTTTAGGTGGGGTCTCACCCCTCCACTTT. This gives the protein CASSLGGVSPLHF.

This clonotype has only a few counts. CDR3 in amino acids: CASSYTRANTGELFF. The DNA of the CDR3 is TGTGCCAGCAGTTACACACGGGCGAACACCGGGGAGCTGTTTTTT. The chain carries TRBV6-5 and TRBJ2-2; no firm D call. Germline V CDR1 and CDR2: MNHEY, SVGAGI. Trimming removed 2 bases from V and 0 bases from J, with 7 bases in between. The CDR3 is 15 residues long.

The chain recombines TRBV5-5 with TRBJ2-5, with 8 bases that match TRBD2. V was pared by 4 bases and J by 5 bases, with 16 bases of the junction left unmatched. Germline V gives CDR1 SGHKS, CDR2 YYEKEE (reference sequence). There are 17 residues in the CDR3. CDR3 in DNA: TGTGCCAGCAGCCAGGAGGGGGGAACGGGAGGGGTGGAGACCCAGTACTTC. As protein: CASSQEGGTGGVETQYF.

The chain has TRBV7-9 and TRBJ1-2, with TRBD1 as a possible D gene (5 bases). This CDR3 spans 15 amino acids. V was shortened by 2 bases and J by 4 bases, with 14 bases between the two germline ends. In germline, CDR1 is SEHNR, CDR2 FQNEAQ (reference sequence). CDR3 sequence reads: CASSLSSGRGYGYTF. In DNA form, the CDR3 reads TGTGCCAGCAGCTTATCCTCAGGGAGGGGCTATGGCTACACCTTC.